This T cell receptor (beta chain) was recovered during a study of blood T cells in healthy people across ages. Through a sample-barcoded 5' primer and a J-beta primer mix, a second PCR was run for roughly 7 to 12 cycles. A single record per CDR3 protein comes from TCRdb applying MiXCR to the 5' RACE reads. Of more than 900,000 distinct CDR3 sequences in the sample, less than 25% were seen once. The V gene's germline CDR1 is SQVTM and CDR2 ANQGSEA. The CDR3 consists of 14 residues. V lost 5 bases and J 2 bases, leaving 16 bases between the germline ends. These records were also assigned to another study, of T cells of mothers and their children. That paper states: An overlap that was slightly higher, though non-significant, was seen in related mother-child pairs versus unrelated pairs.

Sequenced: blood. This chain connects TRBV29-1 to TRBJ2-7, with D perhaps being TRBD1 or TRBD2 (5 bases each). The sequence came from a girl between 2 and 10 years old in good health. The CDR3 DNA sequence: TGCAGCGTTCGGAGTGAGGGGCCCGCCTACGAGCAGTACTTC. Translated: CSVRSEGPAYEQYF.